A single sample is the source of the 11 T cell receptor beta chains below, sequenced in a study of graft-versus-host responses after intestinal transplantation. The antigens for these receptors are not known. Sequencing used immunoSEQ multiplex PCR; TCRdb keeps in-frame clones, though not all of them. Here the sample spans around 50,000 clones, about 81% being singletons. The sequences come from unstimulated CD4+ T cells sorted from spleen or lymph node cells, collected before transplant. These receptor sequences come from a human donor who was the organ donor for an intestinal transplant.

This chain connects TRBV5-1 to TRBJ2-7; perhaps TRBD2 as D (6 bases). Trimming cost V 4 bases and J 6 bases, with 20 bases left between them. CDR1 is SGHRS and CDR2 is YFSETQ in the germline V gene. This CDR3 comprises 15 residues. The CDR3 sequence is CASSVGTPPPLEQYF. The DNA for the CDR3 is TGCGCCAGCAGCGTAGGGACTCCCCCTCCTCTCGAGCAGTACTTC. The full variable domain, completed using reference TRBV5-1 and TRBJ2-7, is KAGVTQTPRYLIKTRGQQVTLSCSPISGHRSVSWYQQTPGQGLQFLFEYFSETQRNKGNFPGRFSGRQFSNSRSEMNVSTLELGDSALYLCASSVGTPPPLEQYFGPGTRLTVT.

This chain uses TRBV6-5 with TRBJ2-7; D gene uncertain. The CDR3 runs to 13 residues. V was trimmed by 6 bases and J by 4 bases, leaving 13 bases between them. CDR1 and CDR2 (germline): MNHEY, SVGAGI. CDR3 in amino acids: CASSPTDGYEQYF. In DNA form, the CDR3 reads TGTGCCAGCAGCCCGACGGACGGTTACGAGCAGTACTTC.

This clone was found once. DNA for the CDR3: TGTGCCAGCAGTGCCCCGCTGGGAGTCTATGGCTACACCTTC. Translating gives CASSAPLGVYGYTF. The chain combines TRBV25-1 with TRBJ1-2; D is unclear. Germline-derived CDR1 and CDR2 are MGHDK and SYGVNS. CDR3 length: 14 amino acids. Trimming took 4 bases from V and 4 from J, leaving 13 bases between them.

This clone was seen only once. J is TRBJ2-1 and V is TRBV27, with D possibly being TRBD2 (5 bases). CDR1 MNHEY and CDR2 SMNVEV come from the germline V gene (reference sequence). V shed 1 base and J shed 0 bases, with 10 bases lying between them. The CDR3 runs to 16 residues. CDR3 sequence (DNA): TGTGCCAGCAGTTTATTCGGGGTAAGCTCCTACAATGAGCAGTTCTTC. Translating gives CASSLFGVSSYNEQFF.

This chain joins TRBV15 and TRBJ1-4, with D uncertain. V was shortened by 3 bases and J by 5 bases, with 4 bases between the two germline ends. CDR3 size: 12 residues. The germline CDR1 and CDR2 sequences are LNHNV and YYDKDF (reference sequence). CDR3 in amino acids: CATSRVNEKLFF. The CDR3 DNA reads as TGTGCCACCAGCAGGGTAAATGAAAAACTGTTTTTT. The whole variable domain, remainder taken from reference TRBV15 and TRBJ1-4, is DAMVIQNPRYQVTQFGKPVTLSCSQTLNHNVMYWYQQKSSQAPKLLFHYYDKDFNNEADTPDNFQSRRPNTSFCFLDIRSPGLGDTAMYLCATSRVNEKLFFGSGTQLSVL.

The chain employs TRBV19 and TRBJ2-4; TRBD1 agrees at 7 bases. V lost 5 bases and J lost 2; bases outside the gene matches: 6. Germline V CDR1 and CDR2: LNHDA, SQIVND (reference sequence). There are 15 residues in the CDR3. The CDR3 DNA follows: TGTGCCAGTAGTTTCCGGGACAGATCCAAAAACATTCAGTACTTC. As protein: CASSFRDRSKNIQYF.

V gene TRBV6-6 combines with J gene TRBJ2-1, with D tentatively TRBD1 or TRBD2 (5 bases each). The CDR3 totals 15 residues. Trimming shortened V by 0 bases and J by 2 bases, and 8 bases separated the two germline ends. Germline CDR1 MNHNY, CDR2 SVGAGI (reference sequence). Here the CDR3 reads CASSYSGDPYNEQFF. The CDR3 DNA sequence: TGTGCCAGCAGTTACTCGGGGGATCCCTACAATGAGCAGTTCTTC.

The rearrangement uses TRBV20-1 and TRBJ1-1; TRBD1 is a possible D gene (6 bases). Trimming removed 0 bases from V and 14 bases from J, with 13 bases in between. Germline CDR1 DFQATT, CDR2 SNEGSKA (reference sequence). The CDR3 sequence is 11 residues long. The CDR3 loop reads CSARDMDSGFF. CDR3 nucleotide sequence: TGCAGTGCTAGAGATATGGACAGCGGCTTCTTT.

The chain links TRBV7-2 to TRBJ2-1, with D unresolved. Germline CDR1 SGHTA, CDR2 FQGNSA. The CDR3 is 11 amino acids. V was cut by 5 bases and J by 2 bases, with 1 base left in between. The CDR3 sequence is CASSAYNEQFF. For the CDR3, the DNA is TGTGCCAGCAGCGCCTACAATGAGCAGTTCTTC.

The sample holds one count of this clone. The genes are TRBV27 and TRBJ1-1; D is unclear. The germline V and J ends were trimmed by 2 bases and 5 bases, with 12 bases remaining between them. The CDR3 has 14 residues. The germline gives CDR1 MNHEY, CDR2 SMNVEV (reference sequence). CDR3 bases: TGTGCCAGCAGTTTAAAGTCATCGGGTACTGAAGCTTTCTTT. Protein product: CASSLKSSGTEAFF.

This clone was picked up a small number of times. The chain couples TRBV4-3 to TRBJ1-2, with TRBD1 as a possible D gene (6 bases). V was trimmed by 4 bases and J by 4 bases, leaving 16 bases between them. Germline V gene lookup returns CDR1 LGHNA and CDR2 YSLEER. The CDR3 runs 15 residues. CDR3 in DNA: TGCGCCAGCAGCCGAGAGACAGGAGCGATCTATGGCTACACCTTC. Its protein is CASSRETGAIYGYTF.